One and the same sample provided the 9 T cell receptor beta chains below, sequenced in a study of TIL therapy for anti-PD-1-resistant metastatic lung cancer. Time point reported: pre-treatment sample, taken before nivolumab and TIL therapy. The libraries were made with immunoSEQ v3. TCRdb's table, derived via immunoSEQ multiplex PCR, lists solely in-frame clones and lacks some. The profile shows tens of thousands of clones, 65% to 90% of them singletons. This specimen was blood, taken at baseline. The receptors derive from a person aged 25 to 85 with non-small cell lung cancer.

The chain has TRBV6-5 and TRBJ1-4; TRBD1 matches 8 bases. Germline CDR1 and CDR2: MNHEY and SVGAGI. After removal of 6 bases from V and 11 bases from J, the junction contained 8 bases not matched to a gene. The CDR3 is 13 residues long. This CDR3 is CASRRSTGVKLFF. In DNA, the CDR3 is TGTGCCAGCAGGCGTTCGACAGGGGTCAAACTGTTTTTT.

The V and J genes are TRBV7-3 and TRBJ2-1; 8 bases line up with TRBD2. This CDR3 is built from 16 residues. Germline V CDR1 and CDR2: SGHTA, FQGTGA. The ends lost 5 bases at V and 0 bases at J; junction bases unmatched: 6. As DNA, the CDR3 is TGTGCCAGCAGCCAGGGCGGGAGGAGCTCCTACAATGAGCAGTTCTTC. As protein: CASSQGGRSSYNEQFF.

The rearrangement uses TRBV28 and TRBJ2-3; no reliable D call. This CDR3 spans 13 amino acids. Per germline, CDR1 MDHEN and CDR2 SYDVKM. The V end was cut by 6 bases, the J end by 0 bases, with 7 bases between. The CDR3 coding sequence is TGTGCCAGCAGCCCTGCGAGCACAGATACGCAGTATTTT. Its protein is CASSPASTDTQYF.

The rearrangement uses TRBV4-2 and TRBJ2-2, with a tentative D call TRBD1 (5 bases). Germline CDR1 reads LGHNA; CDR2 reads YNFKEQ. The CDR3 sequence is 14 residues long. Trimming pared 6 bases from V and 5 bases from J, leaving 13 bases between. The CDR3: CASREGVGTGELFF. CDR3 in DNA: TGTGCCAGCAGGGAAGGGGTGGGTACCGGGGAGCTGTTTTTT.

The gene calls are TRBV7-9 and TRBJ2-7, with D possibly TRBD2 on 5 matching bases. The CDR3 is 14 amino acids. Germline assignment: CDR1 SEHNR and CDR2 FQNEAQ (reference sequence). V lost 1 base and J lost 5, with 12 bases in between. CDR3 amino acids: CASSLVARADEQYF. The CDR3 DNA reads TGTGCCAGCAGCTTAGTAGCGCGGGCCGACGAGCAGTACTTC.

The rearrangement joins TRBV18 to TRBJ2-7, with TRBD1 matching over 8 bases. The junction had 16 bases not matched to a gene; V was cut back by 3 bases and J by 6 bases. This CDR3 region has 17 residues. CDR1 and CDR2 from the germline V gene are KGHSH and LQKENI. Written as DNA, the CDR3 is TGTGCCAGCTCACCGCCCAGTCAGCCCCAGGGGGCAGGCGAGCAGTACTTC. Translating it yields CASSPPSQPQGAGEQYF.

The chain carries TRBV3-1 (or the pseudogene TRBV3-2) and TRBJ2-3; 11 nucleotides line up with TRBD2. CDR3 size: 16 residues. Germline lookup yields CDR1 LGHDT and CDR2 YNNKEL (reference sequence). Trimming removed 4 bases from V and 0 bases from J; junction bases left unmatched: 3. DNA of the CDR3: TGTGCCAGCAGCCTTCCTAGCGGGGGGAGCACAGATACGCAGTATTTT. Its protein is CASSLPSGGSTDTQYF.

V gene TRBV18 combines with J gene TRBJ2-7; the D is unclear. Germline lookup yields CDR1 KGHSH and CDR2 LQKENI. V gave up 3 bases and J gave up 9 bases, with 15 bases separating them. The CDR3 contains 13 residues. The CDR3 protein is CASSPTDGSGQYF. The CDR3 nucleotides are TGTGCCAGCTCACCTACGGACGGCTCCGGGCAGTACTTC.

The V and J genes are TRBV27 and TRBJ2-1, with D possibly called TRBD1 or TRBD2 (5 bases each). V dropped 6 bases and J dropped 3 bases, with 12 bases sitting between them. The CDR3 has 14 amino acids. Germline CDR1 and CDR2: MNHEY and SMNVEV (reference sequence). This CDR3 reads CASRRGDYYNEQFF. The CDR3 region has the DNA TGTGCCAGCAGAAGGGGAGACTACTACAATGAGCAGTTCTTC.